This T cell receptor (beta chain) was documented in a study of blood T cells in healthy people across ages. A sample-barcoded 5' primer and a J-beta primer mix were used in a second PCR of roughly 6 to 12 cycles. TCRdb fed the 5' RACE reads into MiXCR, producing one record per CDR3 protein. The sample contains hundreds of thousands of distinct CDR3 sequences, roughly 53% of which appear only once. Material for sequencing was blood. The TCR originated in a man between 60 and 75 years old in good health.

The CDR3, as DNA: TGTGCCACCAGCAGCCCCGACAGGGGACAAGAGACCCAGTACTTC. Protein sequence: CATSSPDRGQETQYF. V gene TRBV15 combines with J gene TRBJ2-5; 8 bases are a match to TRBD1. V lost 3 bases to trimming and J lost 2 bases; unmatched junction nucleotides: 5. The germline gives CDR1 LNHNV, CDR2 YYDKDF (reference sequence). The CDR3 extends over 15 amino acids. Based on the CDR3 plus reference TRBV15 and TRBJ2-5, the full variable domain is DAMVIQNPRYQVTQFGKPVTLSCSQTLNHNVMYWYQQKSSQAPKLLFHYYDKDFNNEADTPDNFQSRRPNTSFCFLDIRSPGLGDTAMYLCATSSPDRGQETQYFGPGTRLLVL.